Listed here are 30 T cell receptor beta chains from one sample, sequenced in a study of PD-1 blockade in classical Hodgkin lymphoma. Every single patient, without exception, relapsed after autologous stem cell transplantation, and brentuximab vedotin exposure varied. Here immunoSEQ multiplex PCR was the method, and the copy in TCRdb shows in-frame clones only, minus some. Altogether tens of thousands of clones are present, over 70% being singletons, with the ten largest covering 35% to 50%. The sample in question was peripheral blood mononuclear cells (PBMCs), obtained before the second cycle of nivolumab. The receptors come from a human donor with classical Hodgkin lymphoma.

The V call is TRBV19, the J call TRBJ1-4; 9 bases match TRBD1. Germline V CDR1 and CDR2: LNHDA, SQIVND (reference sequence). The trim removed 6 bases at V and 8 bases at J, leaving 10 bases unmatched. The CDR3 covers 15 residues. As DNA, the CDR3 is TGTGCCAGTAGCAGGCAACAGGGGGCTGTCGAAAAACTGTTTTTT. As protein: CASSRQQGAVEKLFF.

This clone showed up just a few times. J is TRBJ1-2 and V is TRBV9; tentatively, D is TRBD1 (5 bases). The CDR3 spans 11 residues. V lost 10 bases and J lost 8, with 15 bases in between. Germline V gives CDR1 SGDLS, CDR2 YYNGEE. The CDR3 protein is CAEQATNGYTF. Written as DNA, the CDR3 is TGTGCCGAACAGGCTACAAACGGCTACACCTTC. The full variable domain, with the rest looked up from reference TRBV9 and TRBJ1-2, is DSGVTQTPKHLITATGQRVTLRCSPRSGDLSVYWYQQSLDQGLQFLIQYYNGEERAKGNILERFSAQQFPDLHSELNLSSLELGDSALYFCAEQATNGYTFGSGTRLTVV.

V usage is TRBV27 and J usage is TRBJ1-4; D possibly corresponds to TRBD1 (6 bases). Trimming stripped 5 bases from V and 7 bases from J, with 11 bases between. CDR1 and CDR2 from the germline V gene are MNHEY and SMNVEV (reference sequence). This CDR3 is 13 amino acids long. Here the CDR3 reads CASSPRGGEKLFF. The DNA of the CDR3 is TGTGCCAGCAGTCCCAGGGGAGGTGAAAAACTGTTTTTT.

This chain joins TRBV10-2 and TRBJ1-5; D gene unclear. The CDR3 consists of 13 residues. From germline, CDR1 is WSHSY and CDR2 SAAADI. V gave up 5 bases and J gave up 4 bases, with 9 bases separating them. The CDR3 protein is CASSPGGNQPQHF. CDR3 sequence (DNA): TGCGCCAGCAGTCCGGGAGGTAATCAGCCCCAGCATTTT.

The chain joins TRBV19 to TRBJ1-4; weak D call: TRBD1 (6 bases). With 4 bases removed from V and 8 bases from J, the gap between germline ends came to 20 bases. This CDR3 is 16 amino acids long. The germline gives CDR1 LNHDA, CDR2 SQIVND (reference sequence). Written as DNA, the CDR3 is TGTGCCAGTAGTACCGTGGGGGCACCGGATTGGGAAAAACTGTTTTTT. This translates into CASSTVGAPDWEKLFF.

CDR3 protein: CASRLSLGREYGYTF. CDR3 DNA: TGCGCCAGCAGACTTAGCTTAGGGAGGGAGTATGGCTACACCTTC. The chain combines TRBV5-1 with TRBJ1-2; D unclear. From germline, CDR1 is SGHRS and CDR2 YFSETQ. Between the trimmed V and J ends, which lost 5 bases and 5 bases, there was a span of 19 bases. The CDR3 is 15 amino acids.

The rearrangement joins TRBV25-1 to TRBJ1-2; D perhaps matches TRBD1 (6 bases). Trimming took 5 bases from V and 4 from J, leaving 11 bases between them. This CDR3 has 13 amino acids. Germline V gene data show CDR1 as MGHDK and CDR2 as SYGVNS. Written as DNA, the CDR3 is TGTGCCAGCAGTCTACAGGGTAGCTATGGCTACACCTTC. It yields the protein CASSLQGSYGYTF.

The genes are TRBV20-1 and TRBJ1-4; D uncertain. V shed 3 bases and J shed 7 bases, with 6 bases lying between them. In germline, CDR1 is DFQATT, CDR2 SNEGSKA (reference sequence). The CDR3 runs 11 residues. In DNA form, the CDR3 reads TGCAGTGCTAGGGTTAGTGAAAAACTGTTTTTT. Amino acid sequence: CSARVSEKLFF.

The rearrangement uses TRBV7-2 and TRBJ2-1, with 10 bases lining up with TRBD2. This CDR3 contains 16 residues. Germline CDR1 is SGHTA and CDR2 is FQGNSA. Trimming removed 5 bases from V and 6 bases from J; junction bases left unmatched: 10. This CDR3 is CASSLRSGGATNEQFF. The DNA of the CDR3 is TGTGCCAGCAGCCTTAGAAGCGGGGGGGCCACCAATGAGCAGTTCTTC.

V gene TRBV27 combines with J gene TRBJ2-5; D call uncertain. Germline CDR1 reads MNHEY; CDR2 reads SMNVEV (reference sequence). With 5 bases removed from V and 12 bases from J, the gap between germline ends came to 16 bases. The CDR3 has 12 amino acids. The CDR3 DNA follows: TGTGCCAGCAGTACCGTCGAAGGTATTGAGTACTTC. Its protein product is CASSTVEGIEYF.

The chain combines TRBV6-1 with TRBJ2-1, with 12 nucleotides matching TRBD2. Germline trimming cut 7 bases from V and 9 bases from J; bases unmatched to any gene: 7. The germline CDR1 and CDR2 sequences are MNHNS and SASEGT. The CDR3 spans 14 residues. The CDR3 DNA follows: TGTGCCAGCACTCGACTAGCGGGAGAGGTTGAGCAGTTCTTC. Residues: CASTRLAGEVEQFF.

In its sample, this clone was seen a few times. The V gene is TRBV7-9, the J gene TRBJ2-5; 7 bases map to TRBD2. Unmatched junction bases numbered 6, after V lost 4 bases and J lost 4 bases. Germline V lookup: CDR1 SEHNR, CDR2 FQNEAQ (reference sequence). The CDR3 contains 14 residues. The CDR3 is CASSSNSGGETQYF. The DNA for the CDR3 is TGTGCCAGCAGCTCCAATTCGGGGGGAGAGACCCAGTACTTC.

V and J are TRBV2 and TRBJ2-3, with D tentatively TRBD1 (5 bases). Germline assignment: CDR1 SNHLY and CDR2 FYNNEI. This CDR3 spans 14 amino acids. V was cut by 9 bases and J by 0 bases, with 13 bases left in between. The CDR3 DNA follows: TGTGCCAGGCAGGACACGATGAGCACAGATACGCAGTATTTT. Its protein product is CARQDTMSTDTQYF.

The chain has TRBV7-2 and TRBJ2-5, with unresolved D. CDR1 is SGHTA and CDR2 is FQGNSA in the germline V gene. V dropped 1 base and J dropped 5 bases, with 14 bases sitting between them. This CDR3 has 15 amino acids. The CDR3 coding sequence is TGTGCCAGCAGCTTAGACGGCTTTAGGATGGAGACCCAGTACTTC. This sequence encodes CASSLDGFRMETQYF.

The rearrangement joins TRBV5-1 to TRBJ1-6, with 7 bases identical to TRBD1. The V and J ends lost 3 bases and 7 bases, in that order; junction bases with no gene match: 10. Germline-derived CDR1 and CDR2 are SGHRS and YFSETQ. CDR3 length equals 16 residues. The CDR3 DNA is TGCGCCAGCAGCTCAATTCCGACAGGGAAAAATTCACCCCTCCACTTT. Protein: CASSSIPTGKNSPLHF.

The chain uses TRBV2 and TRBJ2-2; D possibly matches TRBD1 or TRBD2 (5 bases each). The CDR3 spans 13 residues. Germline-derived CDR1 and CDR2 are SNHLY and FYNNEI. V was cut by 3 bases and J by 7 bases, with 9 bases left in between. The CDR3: CASSDWGNGELFF. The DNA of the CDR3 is TGTGCCAGCAGTGATTGGGGGAACGGGGAGCTGTTTTTT.

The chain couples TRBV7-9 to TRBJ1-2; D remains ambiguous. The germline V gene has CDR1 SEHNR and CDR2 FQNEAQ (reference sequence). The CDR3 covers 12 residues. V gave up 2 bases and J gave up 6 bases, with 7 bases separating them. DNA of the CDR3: TGTGCCAGCAGCTTAAGAGGAGATGGCTACACCTTC. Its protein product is CASSLRGDGYTF.

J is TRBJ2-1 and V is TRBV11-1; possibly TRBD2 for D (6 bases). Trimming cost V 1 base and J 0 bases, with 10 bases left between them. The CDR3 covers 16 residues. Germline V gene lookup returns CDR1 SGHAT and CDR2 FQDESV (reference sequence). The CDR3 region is CASSLEGRSSYNEQFF. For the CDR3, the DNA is TGTGCCAGCAGCTTAGAGGGGAGGAGCTCCTACAATGAGCAGTTCTTC.

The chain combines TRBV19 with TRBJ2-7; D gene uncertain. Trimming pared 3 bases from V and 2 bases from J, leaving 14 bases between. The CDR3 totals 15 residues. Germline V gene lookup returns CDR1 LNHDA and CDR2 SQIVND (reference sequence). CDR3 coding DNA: TGTGCCAGTAGTATTGCGTCCGGGCAGCCCTACGAGCAGTACTTC. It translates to CASSIASGQPYEQYF.

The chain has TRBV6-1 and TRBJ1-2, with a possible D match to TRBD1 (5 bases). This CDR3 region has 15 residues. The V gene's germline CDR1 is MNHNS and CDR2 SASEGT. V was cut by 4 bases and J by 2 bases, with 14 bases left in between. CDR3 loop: CASSATTGDNYGYTF. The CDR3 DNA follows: TGTGCCAGCAGTGCAACAACTGGGGACAACTATGGCTACACCTTC.

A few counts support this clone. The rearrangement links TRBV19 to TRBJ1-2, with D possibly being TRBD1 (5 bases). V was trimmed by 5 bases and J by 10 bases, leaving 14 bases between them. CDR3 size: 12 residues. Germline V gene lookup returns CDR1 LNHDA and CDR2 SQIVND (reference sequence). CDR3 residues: CASSGGSRTYTF. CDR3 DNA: TGTGCCAGTAGTGGGGGGAGCCGAACCTACACCTTC.

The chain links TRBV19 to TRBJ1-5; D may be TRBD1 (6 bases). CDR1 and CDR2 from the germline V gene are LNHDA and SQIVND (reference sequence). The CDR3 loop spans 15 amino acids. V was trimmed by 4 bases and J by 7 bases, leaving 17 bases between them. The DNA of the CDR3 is TGTGCCAGTAGTACAATCGACAGGAAGTACCAGCCCCAGCATTTT. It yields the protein CASSTIDRKYQPQHF.

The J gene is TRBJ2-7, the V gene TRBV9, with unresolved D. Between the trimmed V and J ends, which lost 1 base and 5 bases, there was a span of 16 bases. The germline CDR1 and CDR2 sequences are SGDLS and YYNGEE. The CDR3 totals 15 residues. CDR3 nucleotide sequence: TGTGCCAGCAGCGTAAGGCCGCCCCTCATGCACGAGCAGTACTTC. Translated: CASSVRPPLMHEQYF. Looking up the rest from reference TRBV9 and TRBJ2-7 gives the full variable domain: DSGVTQTPKHLITATGQRVTLRCSPRSGDLSVYWYQQSLDQGLQFLIQYYNGEERAKGNILERFSAQQFPDLHSELNLSSLELGDSALYFCASSVRPPLMHEQYFGPGTRLTVT.

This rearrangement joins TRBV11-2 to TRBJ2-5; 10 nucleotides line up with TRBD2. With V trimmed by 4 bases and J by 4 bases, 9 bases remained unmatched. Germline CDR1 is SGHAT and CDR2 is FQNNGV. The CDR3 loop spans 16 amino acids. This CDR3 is CASSSTSLAGVETQYF. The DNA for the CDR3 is TGTGCCAGCAGCTCCACGTCCCTAGCGGGAGTAGAGACCCAGTACTTC.

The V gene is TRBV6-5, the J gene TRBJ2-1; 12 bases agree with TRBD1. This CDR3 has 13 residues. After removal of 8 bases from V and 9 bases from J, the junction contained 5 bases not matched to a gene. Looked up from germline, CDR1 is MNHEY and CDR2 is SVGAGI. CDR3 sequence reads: CASWDRGRGEQFF. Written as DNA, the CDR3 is TGTGCCAGCTGGGACAGGGGGCGCGGTGAGCAGTTCTTC.

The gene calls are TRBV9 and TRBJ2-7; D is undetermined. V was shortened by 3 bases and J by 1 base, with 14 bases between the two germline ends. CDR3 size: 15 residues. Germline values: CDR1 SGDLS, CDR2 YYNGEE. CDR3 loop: CASSGTYPGSYEQYF. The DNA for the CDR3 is TGTGCCAGCAGCGGCACCTACCCCGGTTCCTACGAGCAGTACTTC. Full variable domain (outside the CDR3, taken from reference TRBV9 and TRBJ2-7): DSGVTQTPKHLITATGQRVTLRCSPRSGDLSVYWYQQSLDQGLQFLIQYYNGEERAKGNILERFSAQQFPDLHSELNLSSLELGDSALYFCASSGTYPGSYEQYFGPGTRLTVT.

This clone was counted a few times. The CDR3 here is CATRFGRLNYGYTF. CDR3 DNA sequence: TGTGCCACCAGGTTTGGGAGGCTTAACTATGGCTACACCTTC. V gene TRBV19 combines with J gene TRBJ1-2; D unclear. CDR3 length: 14 residues. CDR1 is LNHDA, CDR2 SQIVND, per germline (reference sequence). The V end lost 10 bases, the J end lost 1 base, and 16 bases lay between the germline ends. Supplemented by reference TRBV19 and TRBJ1-2, the full variable domain reads DGGITQSPKYLFRKEGQNVTLSCEQNLNHDAMYWYRQDPGQGLRLIYYSQIVNDFQKGDIAEGYSVSREKKESFPLTVTSAQKNPTAFYLCATRFGRLNYGYTFGSGTRLTVV.

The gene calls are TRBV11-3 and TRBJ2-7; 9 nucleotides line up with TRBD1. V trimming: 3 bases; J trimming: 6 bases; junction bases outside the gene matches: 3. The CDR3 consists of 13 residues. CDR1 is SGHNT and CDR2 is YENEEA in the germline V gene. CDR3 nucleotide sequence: TGTGCCAGCAGCTTGGGACAGGGATCCGAGCAGTACTTC. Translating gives CASSLGQGSEQYF.

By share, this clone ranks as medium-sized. Here the CDR3 reads CASRQEGGGTDTQYF. DNA for the CDR3: TGTGCCAGCAGGCAGGAGGGCGGCGGGACAGATACGCAGTATTTT. This chain joins TRBV2 and TRBJ2-3, with D possibly TRBD2 on 6 matching bases. Germline V gives CDR1 SNHLY, CDR2 FYNNEI. The CDR3 has 15 residues. V lost 6 bases and J lost 3, with 16 bases in between.

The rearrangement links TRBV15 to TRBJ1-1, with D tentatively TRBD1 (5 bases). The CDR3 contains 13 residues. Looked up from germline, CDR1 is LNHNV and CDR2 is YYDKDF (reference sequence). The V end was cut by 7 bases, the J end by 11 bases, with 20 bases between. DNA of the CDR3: TGTGCCACCACCTCTGGACAAGAGACGGAGGCTTTCTTT. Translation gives CATTSGQETEAFF.